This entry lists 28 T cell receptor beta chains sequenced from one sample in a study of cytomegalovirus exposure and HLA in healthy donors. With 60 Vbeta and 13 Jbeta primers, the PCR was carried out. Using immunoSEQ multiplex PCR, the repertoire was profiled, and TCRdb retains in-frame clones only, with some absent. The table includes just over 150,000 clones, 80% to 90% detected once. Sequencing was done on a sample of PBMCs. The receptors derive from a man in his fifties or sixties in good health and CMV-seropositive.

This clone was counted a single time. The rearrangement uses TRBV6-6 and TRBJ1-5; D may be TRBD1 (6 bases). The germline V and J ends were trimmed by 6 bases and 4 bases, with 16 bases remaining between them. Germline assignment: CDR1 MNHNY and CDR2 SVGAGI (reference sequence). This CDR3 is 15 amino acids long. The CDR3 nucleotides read TGTGCCAGCAGGCCGTCAGGGGAAGTGAATCAGCCCCAGCATTTT. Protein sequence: CASRPSGEVNQPQHF.

The CDR3 DNA sequence: TGTGCCAGCACCATCGGGGGGGTGGACACTGAAGCTTTCTTT. Its protein product is CASTIGGVDTEAFF. J is TRBJ1-1 and V is TRBV7-9; the D gene is possibly TRBD1 (5 bases). The CDR3 consists of 14 residues. Germline V gives CDR1 SEHNR, CDR2 FQNEAQ (reference sequence). V shed 7 bases and J shed 3 bases, with 15 bases lying between them.

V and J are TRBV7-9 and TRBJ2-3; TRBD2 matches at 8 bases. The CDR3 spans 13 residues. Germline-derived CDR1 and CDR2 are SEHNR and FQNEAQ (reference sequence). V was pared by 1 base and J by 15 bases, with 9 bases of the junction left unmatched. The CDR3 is CASSLDGGGGPYF. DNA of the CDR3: TGTGCCAGCAGCTTAGACGGGGGCGGGGGGCCCTATTTT.

CDR3 sequence reads: CASRAGGVGSTDTQYF. DNA for the CDR3: TGTGCCAGCAGAGCGGGGGGGGTCGGTAGCACAGATACGCAGTATTTT. The chain carries TRBV5-4 and TRBJ2-3; 10 bases fit TRBD2. The CDR3 has 16 residues. Trimming at V came to 5 bases and at J to 0 bases, leaving 6 bases not matched to a gene. Germline lookup yields CDR1 SGHNT and CDR2 YYREEE (reference sequence). The full variable domain, in which reference TRBV5-4 and TRBJ2-3 provide the parts outside the CDR3, is ETGVTQSPTHLIKTRGQQVTLRCSSQSGHNTVSWYQQALGQGPQFIFQYYREEENGRGNFPPRFSGLQFPNYSSELNVNALELDDSALYLCASRAGGVGSTDTQYFGPGTRLTVL.

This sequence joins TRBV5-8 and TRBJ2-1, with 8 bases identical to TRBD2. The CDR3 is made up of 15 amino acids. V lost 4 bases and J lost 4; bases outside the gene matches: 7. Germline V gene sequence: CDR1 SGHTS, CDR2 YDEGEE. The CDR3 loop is CASSGREGRYNEQFF. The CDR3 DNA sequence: TGTGCCAGCAGCGGACGGGAGGGCCGTTACAATGAGCAGTTCTTC. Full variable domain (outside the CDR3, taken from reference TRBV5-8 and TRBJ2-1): EAGVTQSPTHLIKTRGQQATLRCSPISGHTSVYWYQQALGLGLQFLLWYDEGEERNRGNFPPRFSGRQFPNYSSELNVNALELEDSALYLCASSGREGRYNEQFFGPGTRLTVL.

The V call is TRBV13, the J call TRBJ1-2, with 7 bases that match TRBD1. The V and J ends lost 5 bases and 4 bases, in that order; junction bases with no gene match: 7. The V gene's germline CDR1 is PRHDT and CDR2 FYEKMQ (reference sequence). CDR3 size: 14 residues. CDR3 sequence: CASSTRGNGYGYTF. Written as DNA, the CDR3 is TGTGCCAGCAGCACCAGGGGGAATGGCTATGGCTACACCTTC.

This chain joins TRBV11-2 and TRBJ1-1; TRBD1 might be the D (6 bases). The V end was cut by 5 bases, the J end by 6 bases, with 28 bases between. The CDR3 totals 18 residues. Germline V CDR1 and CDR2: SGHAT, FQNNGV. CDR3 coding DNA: TGTGCCAGCAGCCTTCAAGGGGGAGGGAATGGGGGTTCCTCTGAAGCTTTCTTT. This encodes CASSLQGGGNGGSSEAFF.

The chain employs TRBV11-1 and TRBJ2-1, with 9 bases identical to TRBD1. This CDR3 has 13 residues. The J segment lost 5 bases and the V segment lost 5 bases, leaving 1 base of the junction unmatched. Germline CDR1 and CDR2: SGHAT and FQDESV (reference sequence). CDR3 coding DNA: TGTGCCAGCAGCAGGACAGGGGACAATGAGCAGTTCTTC. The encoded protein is CASSRTGDNEQFF.

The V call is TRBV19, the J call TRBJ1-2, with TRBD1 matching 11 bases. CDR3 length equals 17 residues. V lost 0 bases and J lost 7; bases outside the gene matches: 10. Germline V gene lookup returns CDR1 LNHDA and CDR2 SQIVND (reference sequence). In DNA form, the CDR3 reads TGTGCCAGTAGTATAGAACGGACAGGGGGCTCCAACCGTGGCTACACCTTC. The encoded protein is CASSIERTGGSNRGYTF. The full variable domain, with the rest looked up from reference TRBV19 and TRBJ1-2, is DGGITQSPKYLFRKEGQNVTLSCEQNLNHDAMYWYRQDPGQGLRLIYYSQIVNDFQKGDIAEGYSVSREKKESFPLTVTSAQKNPTAFYLCASSIERTGGSNRGYTFGSGTRLTVV.

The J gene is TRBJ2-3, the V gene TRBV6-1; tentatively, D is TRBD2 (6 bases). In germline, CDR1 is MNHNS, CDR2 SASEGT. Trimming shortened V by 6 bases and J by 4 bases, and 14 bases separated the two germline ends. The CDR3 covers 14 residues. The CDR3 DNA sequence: TGTGCCAGCAGCCCGCGGGGTAGAGCAGATACGCAGTATTTT. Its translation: CASSPRGRADTQYF.

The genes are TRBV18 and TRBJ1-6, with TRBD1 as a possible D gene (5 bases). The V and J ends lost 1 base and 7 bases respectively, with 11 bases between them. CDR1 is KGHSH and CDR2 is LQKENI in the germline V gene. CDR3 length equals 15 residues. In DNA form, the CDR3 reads TGTGCCAGCTCACCACTGGACATGGAGAATTCACCCCTCCACTTT. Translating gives CASSPLDMENSPLHF.

CDR3 DNA: TGTGCCAGCAAAGACTTACCTTACACAGATACGCAGTATTTT. Its translation: CASKDLPYTDTQYF. The V call is TRBV2, the J call TRBJ2-3; D is unclear. This CDR3 has 14 residues. Germline CDR1 reads SNHLY; CDR2 reads FYNNEI. Trimming left V 7 bases short and J 2 bases short, with 13 bases between.

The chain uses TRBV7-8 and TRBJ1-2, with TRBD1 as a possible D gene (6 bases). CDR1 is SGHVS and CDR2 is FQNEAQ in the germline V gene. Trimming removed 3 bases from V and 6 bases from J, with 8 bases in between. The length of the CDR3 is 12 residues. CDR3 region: CASSFHRDGYTF. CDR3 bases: TGTGCCAGCAGCTTTCACAGGGATGGCTACACCTTC.

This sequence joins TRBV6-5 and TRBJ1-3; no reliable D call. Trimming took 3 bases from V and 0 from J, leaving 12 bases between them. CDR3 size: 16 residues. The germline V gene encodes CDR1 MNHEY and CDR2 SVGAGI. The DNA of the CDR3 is TGTGCCAGCAGTTATGATATTTCAGGCTCTGGAAACACCATATATTTT. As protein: CASSYDISGSGNTIYF.

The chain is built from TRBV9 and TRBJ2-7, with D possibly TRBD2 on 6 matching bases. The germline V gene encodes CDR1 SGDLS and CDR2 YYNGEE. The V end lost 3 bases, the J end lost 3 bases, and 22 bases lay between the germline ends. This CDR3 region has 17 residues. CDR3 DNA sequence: TGTGCCAGCAGCGCAGCGGGCCGGACTCTAGGTGTCTACGAGCAGTACGTC. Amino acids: CASSAAGRTLGVYEQYV.

CDR3 residues: CATSRDLRNTEAFF. In nucleotides, the CDR3 is TGTGCCACCAGCAGAGATCTAAGGAACACTGAAGCTTTCTTT. The chain carries TRBV15 and TRBJ1-1; D gene uncertain. Trimming took 0 bases from V and 1 from J, leaving 6 bases between them. The CDR3 spans 14 residues. The germline V gene encodes CDR1 LNHNV and CDR2 YYDKDF (reference sequence).

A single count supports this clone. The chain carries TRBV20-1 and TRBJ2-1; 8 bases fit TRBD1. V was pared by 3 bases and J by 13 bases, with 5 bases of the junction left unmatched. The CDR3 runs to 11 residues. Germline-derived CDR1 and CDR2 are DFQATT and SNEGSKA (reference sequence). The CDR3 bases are TGCAGTGCTAGTACCGGGACAGGACAGTTCTTC. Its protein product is CSASTGTGQFF.

CDR3 protein: CASSPFGTPIRPLHF. The CDR3 nucleotides read TGTGCCAGCAGTCCATTCGGGACACCAATTAGACCCCTCCACTTT. The chain uses TRBV28 and TRBJ1-6, with a tentative D call TRBD1 (6 bases). V lost 5 bases, J lost 12 bases, and 20 bases lay in between. This CDR3 region has 15 residues. Germline V gives CDR1 MDHEN, CDR2 SYDVKM. The full variable domain, with the rest looked up from reference TRBV28 and TRBJ1-6, is DVKVTQSSRYLVKRTGEKVFLECVQDMDHENMFWYRQDPGLGLRLIYFSYDVKMKEKGDIPEGYSVSREKKERFSLILESASTNQTSMYLCASSPFGTPIRPLHFGNGTRLTVT.

CDR3 sequence reads: CATSTGSSNYGYTF. For the CDR3, the DNA is TGTGCCACCAGTACAGGGTCTTCTAACTATGGCTACACCTTC. The rearrangement uses TRBV15 and TRBJ1-2; D might be TRBD1 (6 bases). The CDR3 extends over 14 amino acids. V lost 6 bases, J lost 0 bases, and 11 bases lay in between. Per the germline V gene, CDR1 is LNHNV and CDR2 is YYDKDF (reference sequence).

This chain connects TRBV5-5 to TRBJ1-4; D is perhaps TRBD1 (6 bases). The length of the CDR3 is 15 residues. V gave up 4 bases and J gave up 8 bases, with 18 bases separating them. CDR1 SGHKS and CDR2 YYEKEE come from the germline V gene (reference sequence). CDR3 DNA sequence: TGTGCCAGCAGCCCCTGGGAGGGGGAAGGAGAAAAACTGTTTTTT. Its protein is CASSPWEGEGEKLFF.

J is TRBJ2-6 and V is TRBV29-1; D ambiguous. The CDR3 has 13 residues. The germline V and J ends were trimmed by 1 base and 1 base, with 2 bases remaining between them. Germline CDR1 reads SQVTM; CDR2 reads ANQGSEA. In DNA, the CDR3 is TGCAGCGTTGAAGCATCTGGGGCCAACGTCCTGACTTTC. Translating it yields CSVEASGANVLTF.

CDR3 in amino acids: CASSPASSGGAAGELFF. CDR3 bases: TGTGCCAGCTCACCAGCCTCTAGCGGGGGGGCCGCCGGGGAGCTGTTTTTT. The chain couples TRBV18 to TRBJ2-2, with TRBD2 identical over 12 bases. J lost 6 bases, V lost 2 bases, and 7 bases had no gene match. Per the germline V gene, CDR1 is KGHSH and CDR2 is LQKENI. The CDR3 consists of 17 residues. The whole variable domain, filled in from reference TRBV18 and TRBJ2-2, reads NAGVMQNPRHLVRRRGQEARLRCSPMKGHSHVYWYRQLPEEGLKFMVYLQKENIIDESGMPKERFSAEFPKEGPSILRIQQVVRGDSAAYFCASSPASSGGAAGELFFGEGSRLTVL.

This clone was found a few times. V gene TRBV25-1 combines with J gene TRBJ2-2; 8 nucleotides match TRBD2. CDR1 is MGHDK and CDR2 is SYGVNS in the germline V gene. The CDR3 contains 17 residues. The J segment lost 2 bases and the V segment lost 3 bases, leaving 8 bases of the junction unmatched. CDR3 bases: TGTGCCAGCAGTGACCCCCGGGGGGGACCCAACACCGGGGAGCTGTTTTTT. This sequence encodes CASSDPRGGPNTGELFF.

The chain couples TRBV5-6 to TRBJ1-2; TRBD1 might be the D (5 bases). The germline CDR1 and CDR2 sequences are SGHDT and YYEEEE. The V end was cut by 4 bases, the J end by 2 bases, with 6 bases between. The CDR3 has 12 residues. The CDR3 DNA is TGTGCCAGCAGCCCAGGGAACTATGGCTACACCTTC. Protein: CASSPGNYGYTF.

The CDR3 region has the DNA TGTGCCAGCAGTGAAGGGAGTGGGGGGGAAAGGGAAAAACTGTTTTTT. It yields the protein CASSEGSGGEREKLFF. The chain combines TRBV2 with TRBJ1-4; maybe TRBD1 (5 bases). Trimming stripped 1 base from V and 8 bases from J, with 17 bases between. The length of the CDR3 is 16 residues. The germline V gene encodes CDR1 SNHLY and CDR2 FYNNEI.

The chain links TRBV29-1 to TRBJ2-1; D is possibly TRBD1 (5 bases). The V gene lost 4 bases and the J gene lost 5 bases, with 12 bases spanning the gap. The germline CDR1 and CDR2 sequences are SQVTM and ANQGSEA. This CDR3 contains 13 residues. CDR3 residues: CSVATMGHNEQFF. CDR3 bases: TGCAGCGTTGCCACGATGGGGCACAATGAGCAGTTCTTC.

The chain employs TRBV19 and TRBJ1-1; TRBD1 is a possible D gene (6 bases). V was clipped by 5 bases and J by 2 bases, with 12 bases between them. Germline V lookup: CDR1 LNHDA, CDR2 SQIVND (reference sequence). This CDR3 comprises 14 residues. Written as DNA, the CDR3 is TGTGCCAGTAGTTTTACAGGGATTAACACTGAAGCTTTCTTT. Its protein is CASSFTGINTEAFF.

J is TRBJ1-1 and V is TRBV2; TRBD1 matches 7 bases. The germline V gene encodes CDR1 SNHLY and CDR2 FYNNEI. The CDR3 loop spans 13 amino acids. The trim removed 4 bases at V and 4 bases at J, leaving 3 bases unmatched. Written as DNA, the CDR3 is TGTGCCAGCAGTGCCGGGACAGCCACTGAAGCTTTCTTT. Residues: CASSAGTATEAFF.